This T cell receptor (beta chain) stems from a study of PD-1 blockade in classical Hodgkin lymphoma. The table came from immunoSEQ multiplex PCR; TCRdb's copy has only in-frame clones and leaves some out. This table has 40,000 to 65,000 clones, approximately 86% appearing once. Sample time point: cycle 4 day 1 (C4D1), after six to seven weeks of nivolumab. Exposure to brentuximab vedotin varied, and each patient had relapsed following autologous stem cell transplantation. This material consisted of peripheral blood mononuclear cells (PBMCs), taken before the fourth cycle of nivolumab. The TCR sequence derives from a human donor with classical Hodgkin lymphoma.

The CDR3 DNA follows: TGTGCCAGCAGGGTACCGGGACTAGCGCTCGAGCAGTACTTC. Protein: CASRVPGLALEQYF. J is TRBJ2-7 and V is TRBV6-1; TRBD2 matches at 10 bases. Germline V CDR1 and CDR2: MNHNS, SASEGT. The CDR3 extends over 14 amino acids. Trimming cost V 6 bases and J 6 bases; bases outside gene matches: 8.